This is a list of T cell receptor beta chains from one sample in a study of T cell repertoires in ileal Crohn's disease. The data were produced by immunoSEQ multiplex PCR, yet TCRdb's version contains in-frame clones alone and is incomplete. There are more than 13,000 clones in the sample; roughly 79% occur only once, and approximately 4.5% lies in the top ten. Sequencing input: ileal tissue. These receptors were obtained from an adult with Crohn's disease. The CDR3 runs from the conserved cysteine through the conserved F or W. The D gene is left open where the match is weak. For some rows the clone size is stated as once, few or many, or as a class when expanded; others skip it.

clone size	J gene	V gene	D gene	CDR3 protein	CDR3 DNA
.	TRBJ2-1	TRBV28	TRBD2	CASSPVAGFTYNEQFF	TGTGCCAGCAGTCCAGTAGCGGGATTCACCTACAATGAGCAGTTCTTC
once	TRBJ2-2	TRBV7-8	TRBD1	CASSLPLTGSGELFF	TGTGCCAGCAGCTTACCCCTGACAGGGAGCGGGGAGCTGTTTTTT
.	TRBJ1-5	TRBV19	.	CASRQTVSNQPQHF	TGTGCCAGTAGACAGACAGTTAGCAATCAGCCCCAGCATTTT
.	TRBJ2-1	TRBV9	.	CASSVGPSGDYNEQFF	TGTGCCAGCAGCGTCGGACCCAGCGGCGACTACAATGAGCAGTTCTTC
.	TRBJ2-5	TRBV7-2	TRBD1	CASSKGQLQETQYF	TGTGCCAGCAGTAAGGGACAGCTACAAGAGACCCAGTACTTC
.	TRBJ2-7	TRBV7-7	.	CASSLYSGDEQYF	TGTGCCAGCAGCTTATACAGTGGAGACGAGCAGTACTTC
.	TRBJ1-2	TRBV6-1	TRBD1	CASASSGTGDYTF	TGTGCCAGCGCCTCCTCCGGGACAGGGGACTACACCTTC
.	TRBJ1-3	TRBV10-3	TRBD1	CATRDRTISGNTIYF	TGTGCCACGAGGGACAGAACAATATCTGGAAACACCATATATTTT
.	TRBJ1-2	TRBV10-1	.	CASRPPTGEIPLYGYTF	TGCGCCAGCAGGCCCCCGACAGGTGAGATACCCCTCTATGGCTACACCTTC
.	TRBJ2-2	TRBV15	.	CATARLAGGGELFF	TGTGCCACCGCACGGCTAGCAGGCGGCGGGGAGCTGTTTTTT
.	TRBJ1-6	TRBV5-1	TRBD1	CASTGTGGGPLHF	TGCGCCAGCACCGGGACAGGGGGCGGACCCCTCCACTTT
.	TRBJ2-7	TRBV11-3	.	CASSFQGGEYEQYF	TGTGCCAGCAGCTTCCAGGGGGGAGAGTACGAGCAGTACTTC
.	TRBJ2-5	TRBV6-6	TRBD2	CASRRTASGYQETQYF	TGTGCCAGCAGGAGGACGGCTAGCGGGTACCAAGAGACCCAGTACTTC
.	TRBJ2-2	TRBV7-6	.	CASSLQGRNTGELFF	TGTGCCAGCAGCTTACAGGGGCGAAACACCGGGGAGCTGTTTTTT
.	TRBJ2-6	TRBV4-3	.	CASSQEWGSGANVLTF	TGCGCCAGCAGCCAAGAGTGGGGCTCTGGGGCCAACGTCCTGACTTTC
.	TRBJ2-2	TRBV7-2	TRBD2	CASSFSGLGGDTGELFF	TGTGCCAGCAGCTTTAGCGGGTTGGGGGGTGACACCGGGGAGCTGTTTTTT
.	TRBJ2-7	TRBV7-2	TRBD2	CASNPGLHSYEQYF	TGTGCCAGCAACCCGGGACTACACTCCTACGAGCAGTACTTC
few	TRBJ1-2	TRBV19	.	CATLLGGYGYTF	TGTGCCACCCTCCTGGGGGGCTATGGCTACACCTTC
few	TRBJ1-5	TRBV15	.	CATSRDRGEPQHF	TGTGCCACCAGCAGAGATCGAGGGGAGCCCCAGCATTTT
.	TRBJ2-1	TRBV4-1	.	CASSQDPNSDYNEQFF	TGCGCCAGCAGCCAAGATCCGAATAGCGATTACAATGAGCAGTTCTTC
.	TRBJ1-2	TRBV15	TRBD1	CATSSPQQGANYGYTF	TGTGCCACCAGCAGCCCCCAACAGGGGGCTAACTATGGCTACACCTTC
.	TRBJ2-7	TRBV15	.	CATSRDLEVKWQYF	TGTGCCACCAGCAGAGATCTTGAGGTAAAGTGGCAGTACTTC
few	TRBJ1-5	TRBV2	TRBD1	CASDSGQYNQPQHF	TGTGCCAGCGATTCGGGACAGTACAATCAGCCCCAGCATTTT
.	TRBJ2-1	TRBV7-6	.	CASSADINNEQFF	TGTGCCAGCAGCGCAGATATTAACAATGAGCAGTTCTTC
.	TRBJ2-5	TRBV7-8	.	CASSFGRGETQYF	TGTGCCAGCAGCTTTGGACGGGGAGAGACCCAGTACTTC
few	TRBJ2-2	TRBV5-1	TRBD2	CASSSLGLAGGNTGELFF	TGCGCCAGCAGCTCCCTCGGACTAGCGGGGGGAAACACCGGGGAGCTGTTTTTT
.	TRBJ1-1	TRBV7-8	.	CASGGSNGAEAFF	TGTGCCAGCGGAGGGTCTAATGGCGCTGAAGCTTTCTTT
once	TRBJ1-1	TRBV19	.	CASSIHMTGIEAFF	TGTGCCAGTAGTATCCACATGACAGGCATCGAAGCTTTCTTT
few	TRBJ1-2	TRBV28	TRBD1	CASSLSGTVLYGYTF	TGTGCCAGCAGTTTGTCTGGGACAGTTCTTTATGGCTACACCTTC
.	TRBJ1-5	TRBV5-5	.	CASSLEGYSNQPQHF	TGTGCCAGCAGCTTGGAAGGTTATAGCAATCAGCCCCAGCATTTT
.	TRBJ1-1	TRBV9	.	CASSAFRGAGLGDTEAFF	TGTGCCAGCAGCGCCTTTAGGGGGGCTGGGCTTGGGGACACTGAAGCTTTCTTT
.	TRBJ1-2	TRBV9	.	CASSSPDRYGYTF	TGTGCCAGCAGCTCCCCGGACAGATATGGCTACACCTTC
.	TRBJ1-5	TRBV19	.	CASSIESGTGQPQHF	TGTGCCAGTAGTATAGAGTCAGGGACGGGTCAGCCCCAGCATTTT
.	TRBJ1-1	TRBV7-2	.	CASSLGAWGNTEAFF	TGTGCCAGCAGCTTAGGGGCGTGGGGGAACACTGAAGCTTTCTTT
.	TRBJ2-2	TRBV30	.	CAWSVMPGPRGELFF	TGTGCCTGGAGTGTAATGCCGGGACCTCGAGGGGAGCTGTTTTTT
.	TRBJ2-1	TRBV15	TRBD1	CATSRDRWDNEQFF	TGTGCCACCAGCAGGGACAGGTGGGACAATGAGCAGTTCTTC